This T cell receptor beta chain was sequenced in a study of shared clonotypes between healthy human individuals. Libraries were prepared by immunoSEQ multiplex PCR; TCRdb keeps only in-frame clonotypes and omits some of them. The data contain a few million clones, about 93% of them singletons. Terminally differentiated effector memory CD45RA+ cells were excluded from the naive CD8 cells, which were CD45RO-negative and positively selected for CCR7. The V end lost 3 bases, the J end lost 4 bases, and 9 bases lay between the germline ends. From germline, CDR1 is SGHDN and CDR2 FVKESK. This CDR3 has 13 residues.

The sample was naive CD8+ T cells from PBMCs. This TCR was sampled from a young man in good health. Some clones in this sample may be carry-over from other donors' samples. J is TRBJ1-2 and V is TRBV14; D is unresolved. CDR3: CASSQKGSYGYTF. Written as DNA, the CDR3 is TGTGCCAGCAGCCAGAAGGGAAGCTATGGCTACACCTTC.